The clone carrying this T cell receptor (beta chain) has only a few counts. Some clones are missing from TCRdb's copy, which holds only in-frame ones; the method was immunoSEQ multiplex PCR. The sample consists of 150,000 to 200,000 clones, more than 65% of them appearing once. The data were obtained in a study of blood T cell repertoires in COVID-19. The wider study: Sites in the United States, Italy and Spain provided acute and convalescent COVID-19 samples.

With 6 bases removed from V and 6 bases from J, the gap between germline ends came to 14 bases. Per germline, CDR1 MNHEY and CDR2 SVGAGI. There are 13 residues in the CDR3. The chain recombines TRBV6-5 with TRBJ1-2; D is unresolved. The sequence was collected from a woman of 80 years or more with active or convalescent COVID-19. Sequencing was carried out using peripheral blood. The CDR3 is CASSRDGRDGYTF. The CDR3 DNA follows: TGTGCCAGCAGCCGAGACGGGAGAGATGGCTACACCTTC.